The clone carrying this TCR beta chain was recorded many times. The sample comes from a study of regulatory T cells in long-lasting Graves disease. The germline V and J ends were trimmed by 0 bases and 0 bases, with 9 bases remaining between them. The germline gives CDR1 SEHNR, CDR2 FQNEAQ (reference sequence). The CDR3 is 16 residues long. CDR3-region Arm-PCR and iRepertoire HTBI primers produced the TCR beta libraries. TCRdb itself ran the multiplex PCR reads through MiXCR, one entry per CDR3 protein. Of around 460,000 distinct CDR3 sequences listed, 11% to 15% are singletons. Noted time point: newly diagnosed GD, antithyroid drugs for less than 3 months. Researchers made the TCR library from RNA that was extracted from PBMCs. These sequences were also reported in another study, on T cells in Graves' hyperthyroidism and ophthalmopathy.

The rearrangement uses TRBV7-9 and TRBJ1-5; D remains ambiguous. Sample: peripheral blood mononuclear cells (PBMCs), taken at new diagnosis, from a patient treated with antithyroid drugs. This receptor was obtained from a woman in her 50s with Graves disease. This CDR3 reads CASSLAGPHSNQPQHF. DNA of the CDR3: TGTGCCAGCAGCTTAGCCGGACCACATAGCAATCAGCCCCAGCATTTT.